The present TCR delta chain was sequenced within a study of delta chain sequences of gamma delta T cells (dated 2017 in TCRdb). Remarks on this clone: Its cognate antigen has yet to be identified. A read error likely explains why the TCRdb protein, taken from a much larger clone, differs from this DNA's translation at residue 10; the protein shown is translated from the DNA.

Libraries were made using 5' RACE. Sequencing was carried out with an Illumina MiSeq. Clones were re-identified by TCRdb from the public reads with CATT, and rows with the same DNA were merged. This sample is represented by more than 650 delta-chain clones; almost 9.5% of them were singletons. Of the sample, less than 85% falls within the top ten clones. Counted from cysteine to phenylalanine, this CDR3 has 23 amino acids. The DNA shown is the 69-base CDR3, in frame from base 1. The V end gives up 0 bases and the J end 0 bases, leaving 18 bases in the junction not matched to a gene. CDR1 and CDR2, looked up from the germline V gene, are TSWWSYY and QGS.

This clonotype originated in a human donor in good health. The material sequenced was either unsorted cells or a sorted T cell fraction (not recorded which). The rearranged chain carries TRDV1 and TRDJ2, and TRDD3 aligns with 11 junction nucleotides. The nucleotides read TGTGCTCTTGGGGAACTACCCTTCCTACCTCCCTGGGGGATACTCCCTTTGACAGCACAACTCTTCTTT. It encodes CALGELPFLPPWGILPLTAQLFF.